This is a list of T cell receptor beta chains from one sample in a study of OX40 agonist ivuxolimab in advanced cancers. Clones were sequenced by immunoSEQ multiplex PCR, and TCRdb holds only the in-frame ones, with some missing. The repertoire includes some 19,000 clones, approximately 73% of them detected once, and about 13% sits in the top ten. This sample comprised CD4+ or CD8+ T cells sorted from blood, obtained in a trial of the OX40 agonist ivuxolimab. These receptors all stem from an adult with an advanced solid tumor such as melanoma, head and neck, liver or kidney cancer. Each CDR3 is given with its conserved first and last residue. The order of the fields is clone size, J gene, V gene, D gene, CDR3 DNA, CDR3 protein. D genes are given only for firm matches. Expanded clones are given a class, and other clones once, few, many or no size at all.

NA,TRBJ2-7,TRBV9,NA,TGTGCCAGCAGCGTAGGGGGGATGCCCCACGAGCAGTACTTC,CASSVGGMPHEQYF
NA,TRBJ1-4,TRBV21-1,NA,TGTGCCAGCAGCAAAGTTCGGCGTCGGGGGCCGACAAATGAAAAACTGTTTTTT,CASSKVRRRGPTNEKLFF
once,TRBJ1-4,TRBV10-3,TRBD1,TGTGCGACCGGCGGACAGGGTAATGAAAAACTGTTTTTT,CATGGQGNEKLFF
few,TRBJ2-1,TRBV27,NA,TGTGCCAGCAGTTTGTCAGGAGTGATCAATGAGCAGTTCTTC,CASSLSGVINEQFF
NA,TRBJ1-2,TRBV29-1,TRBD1,TGCAGCGTTGGCATCGAGACAGGGGTGGGCTATGGCTACACCTTC,CSVGIETGVGYGYTF
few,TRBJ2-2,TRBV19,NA,TGTGCCAGTAGTCTGGGCGGGGCCGGGGAGCTGTTTTTT,CASSLGGAGELFF
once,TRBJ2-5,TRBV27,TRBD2,TGTGCCAGCAGCGTCCTAGCGGGAGAGGAGACCCAGTACTTC,CASSVLAGEETQYF
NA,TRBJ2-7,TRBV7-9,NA,TGTGCCAGCAGCACGGACTATTCCGAGCAGTACTTC,CASSTDYSEQYF
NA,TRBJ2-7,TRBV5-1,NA,TGCGCCAGCAGCTTGGAAGGACAGCTAATTTCCTACGAGCAGTACTTC,CASSLEGQLISYEQYF
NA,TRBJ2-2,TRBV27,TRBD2,TGTGCCAGCAGTTTATACAACTTAGCGGGGGGGCCCGGCGGGGAGCTGTTTTTT,CASSLYNLAGGPGGELFF
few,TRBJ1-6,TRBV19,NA,TGTGCCAGTAGTATCCCCATAAGCAATTCACCCCTCCACTTT,CASSIPISNSPLHF
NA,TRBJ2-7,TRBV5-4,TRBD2,TGTGCCAGCAGCTTAGTAGCGGGGGCGAACTACGAGCAGTACTTC,CASSLVAGANYEQYF
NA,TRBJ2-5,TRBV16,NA,TGTGCCAGCAGCGACATGGGAACAGGTCAAGAGACCCAGTACTTC,CASSDMGTGQETQYF
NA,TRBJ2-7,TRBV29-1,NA,TGCAGCGTTGAAGATCCCGGAAGGGTCGGCTACGAGCAGTACTTC,CSVEDPGRVGYEQYF
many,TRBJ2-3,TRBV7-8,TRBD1,TGTGCCAGCAGCTTACCGGGGACAGTCTCAGATACGCAGTATTTT,CASSLPGTVSDTQYF
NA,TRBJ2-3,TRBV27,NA,TGTGCCAGCAGCCCTGATACAGGGAGCACAGATACGCAGTATTTT,CASSPDTGSTDTQYF
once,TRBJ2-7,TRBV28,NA,TGTGCCAGCATTAAACAGGTTTACCCATACGAGCAGTACTTC,CASIKQVYPYEQYF
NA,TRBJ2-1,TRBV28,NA,TGTGCCAGCAGTTGGGGGGAGATTGCGCAGTTCTTC,CASSWGEIAQFF
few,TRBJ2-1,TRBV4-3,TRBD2,TGCGCCAGCAGCCAAATCAATAGCGGGGGCCGGGGGAATGAGCAGTTCTTC,CASSQINSGGRGNEQFF
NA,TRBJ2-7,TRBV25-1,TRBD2,TGTGCCACCGACAACTCACTAGCGGGGGGACGCCTCGAGCAGTACTTC,CATDNSLAGGRLEQYF
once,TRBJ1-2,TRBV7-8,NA,TGTGCCAGCAGCTTAGCTTATGGGGAAGTCCGGAGAGGCTACACCTTC,CASSLAYGEVRRGYTF
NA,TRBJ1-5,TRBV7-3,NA,TGTGCCAGCAGCCCGACGTTGAACAGTCGCAATCAGCCCCAGCATTTT,CASSPTLNSRNQPQHF
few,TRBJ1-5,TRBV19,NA,TGTGCCAGTAGTGAGGCCTTTCAGCCCCAGCATTTT,CASSEAFQPQHF
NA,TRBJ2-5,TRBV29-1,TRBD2,TGCAGCGCGGGGGGTCCGTCGAGCGGTTACAGGGAGACCCAGTACTTC,CSAGGPSSGYRETQYF
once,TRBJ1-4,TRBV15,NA,TGTGCCACCAGCAGAGTTGTGGCAACTAATGAAAAACTGTTTTTT,CATSRVVATNEKLFF
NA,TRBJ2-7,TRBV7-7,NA,TGTGCTAGCAGCTTAGCATGGGGGCCCGGGTACGAGCAGTACTTC,CASSLAWGPGYEQYF
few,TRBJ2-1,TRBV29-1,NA,TGCAGCGTTGAAGGTACAGGGTCCTACAATGAGCAGTTCTTC,CSVEGTGSYNEQFF
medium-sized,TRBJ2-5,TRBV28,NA,TGTGCCAGCAAGGGACGAAACGACCAAGAGACCCAGTACTTC,CASKGRNDQETQYF
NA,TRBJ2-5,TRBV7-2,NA,TGTGCCAGCAGACCCGTCCTACAGGAGACCCAGTACTTC,CASRPVLQETQYF
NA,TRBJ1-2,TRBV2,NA,TGTGCCAGCAGTGAAACCCCGGGGTACACCACTAACTATGGCTACACCTTC,CASSETPGYTTNYGYTF
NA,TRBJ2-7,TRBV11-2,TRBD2,TGTGCCAGCAGCTCTGCGGGAGGGCTCCTTGGGTACGAGCAGTACTTC,CASSSAGGLLGYEQYF
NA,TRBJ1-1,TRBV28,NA,TGTGCCAGCAGTTATATTCCTTTAGACTCGGTTGTCACTGAAGCTTTCTTT,CASSYIPLDSVVTEAFF
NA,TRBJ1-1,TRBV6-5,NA,TGTGCCAGCAGCCCTTCGAACACTGAAGCTTTCTTT,CASSPSNTEAFF
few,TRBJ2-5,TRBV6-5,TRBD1,TGTGCCAGCAGCCCGCAGGGGGCGAGGGAGACCCAGTACTTC,CASSPQGARETQYF
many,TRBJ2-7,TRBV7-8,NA,TGTGCCAGCAGCTTAGCAGGTCGGATCCACGAGCAGTACTTC,CASSLAGRIHEQYF
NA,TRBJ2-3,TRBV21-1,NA,TGTGCCAGCAGCAGGCCGGGACATCCCGAAACGGCAGATACGCAGTATTTT,CASSRPGHPETADTQYF
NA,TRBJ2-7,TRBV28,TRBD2,TGTGCGGGACGGGGGGGCGACACGCAAGAGCAGTACTTC,CAGRGGDTQEQYF
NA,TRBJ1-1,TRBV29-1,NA,TGCAGCGTTGCCCCAAAAGGGGGGAACACTGAAGCTTTCTTT,CSVAPKGGNTEAFF
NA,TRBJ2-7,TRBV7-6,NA,TGTGCCAGCAGCCCTCACTACGAGCAGTACTTC,CASSPHYEQYF
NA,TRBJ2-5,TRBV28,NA,TGTGCCAGCAGTTTGAGAGGGGCCGAACAAGAGACCCAGTACTTC,CASSLRGAEQETQYF
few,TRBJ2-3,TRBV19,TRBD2,TGTGCCGAAGGGGAGGGCTCTAGCACAGATACGCAGTATTTT,CAEGEGSSTDTQYF
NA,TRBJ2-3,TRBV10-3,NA,TGTGCCATCAGTGAGTCTGATGCGGAGGGCACAGATACGCAGTATTTT,CAISESDAEGTDTQYF
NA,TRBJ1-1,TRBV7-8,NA,TGTGCCAGCAGCTTAGCCGGGGTTGACACTGAAGCTTTCTTT,CASSLAGVDTEAFF
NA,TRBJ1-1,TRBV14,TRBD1,TGTGCCAGCAGCCAACTCACAGGGGACCCCGGGAACACTGAAGCTTTCTTT,CASSQLTGDPGNTEAFF
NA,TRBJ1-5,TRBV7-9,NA,TGTGCCAGCAGCCAGGACGGGTTCAATCAGCCCCAGCATTTT,CASSQDGFNQPQHF
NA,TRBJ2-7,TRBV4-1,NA,TGCGCCAGCAGCTTGAGTGCACAGGTTCCCCACGAGCAGTACTTC,CASSLSAQVPHEQYF
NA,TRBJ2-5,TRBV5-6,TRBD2,TGTGCCAGCAGCTTAATTGATAGCGGGGCGGAGACCCAGTACTTC,CASSLIDSGAETQYF
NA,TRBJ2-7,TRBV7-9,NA,TGTGCCAGCAGCTCAGGACCGAACTACGAGCAGTACTTC,CASSSGPNYEQYF
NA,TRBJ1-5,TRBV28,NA,TGTGCCAGCAGTTTCCCCCCCCGGGACGGAATCAATCAGCCCCAGCATTTT,CASSFPPRDGINQPQHF
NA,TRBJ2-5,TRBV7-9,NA,TGTGCCAGCAGCTGGGCCGCCCAAGAGACCCAGTACTTC,CASSWAAQETQYF
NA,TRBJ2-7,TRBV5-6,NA,TGTGCCAGCAGCTTGGAGGACGGGCCGAGCTCCTACGAGCAGTACTTC,CASSLEDGPSSYEQYF
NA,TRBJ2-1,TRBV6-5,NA,TGTGCCAGCAGCAGAGGCCGGAATGAGCAGTTCTTC,CASSRGRNEQFF
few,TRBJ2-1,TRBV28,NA,TGTGCCAGCAGTTTATTGCAGTACAATGAGCAGTTCTTC,CASSLLQYNEQFF
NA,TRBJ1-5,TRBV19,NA,TGTGCCAGTAGTTACCAGGCGGATGGGCAGCCCCAGCATTTT,CASSYQADGQPQHF
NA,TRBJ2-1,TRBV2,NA,TGTGCCAGCAGTGGAGAGGACGGCTACAATGAGCAGTTCTTC,CASSGEDGYNEQFF